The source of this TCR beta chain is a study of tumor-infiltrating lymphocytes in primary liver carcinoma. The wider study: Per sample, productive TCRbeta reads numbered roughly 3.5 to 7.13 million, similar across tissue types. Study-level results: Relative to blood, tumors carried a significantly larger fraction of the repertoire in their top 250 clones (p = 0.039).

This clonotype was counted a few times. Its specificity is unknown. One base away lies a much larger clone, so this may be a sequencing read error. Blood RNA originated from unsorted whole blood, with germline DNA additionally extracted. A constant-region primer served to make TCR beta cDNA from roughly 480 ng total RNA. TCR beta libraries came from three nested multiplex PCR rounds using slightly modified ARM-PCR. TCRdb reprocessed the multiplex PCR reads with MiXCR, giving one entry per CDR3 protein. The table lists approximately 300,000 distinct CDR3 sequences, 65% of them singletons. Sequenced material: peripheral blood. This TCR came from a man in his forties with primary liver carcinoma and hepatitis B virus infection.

The DNA of the CDR3 is TGCAGCGTTAACCCGGGAGGGGGGGATACGCAGTATTTT. Its translation: CSVNPGGGDTQYF. The gene calls are TRBV29-1 and TRBJ2-3, with TRBD2 matching 8 bases. Per germline, CDR1 SQVTM and CDR2 ANQGSEA. CDR3 size: 13 residues. The V and J ends lost 5 bases and 6 bases, in that order; junction bases with no gene match: 7.